The clone carrying this T cell receptor beta chain came up a few times. The data are from a study of blood T cell repertoires in COVID-19. Here immunoSEQ multiplex PCR was the method, and the copy in TCRdb shows in-frame clones only, minus some. The sample lists 140,000 to 150,000 clones, about 90% occurring once. The source of this sequence is an elderly man with acute or convalescent COVID-19. The sequenced sample consisted of peripheral blood.

CDR3 in amino acids: CASSLGPSGANVLTF. The CDR3 DNA reads as TGTGCCAGCAGCTTAGGGCCCTCTGGGGCCAACGTCCTGACTTTC. This chain links TRBV7-3 with TRBJ2-6; D gene ambiguous. Germline V CDR1 and CDR2: SGHTA, FQGTGA. The V end lost 2 bases, the J end lost 0 bases, and 5 bases lay between the germline ends. The CDR3 has 15 residues. Filled out from reference TRBV7-3 and TRBJ2-6, the complete variable domain reads GAGVSQTPSNKVTEKGKYVELRCDPISGHTALYWYRQSLGQGPEFLIYFQGTGAADDSGLPNDRFFAVRPEGSVSTLKIQRTERGDSAVYLCASSLGPSGANVLTFGAGSRLTVL.